Below, 20 T cell receptor beta chains from the same sample are listed, as sequenced in a study of blood T cells in healthy people across ages. It was with a sample-barcoded 5' primer and a J-beta primer mix that a second PCR of roughly 6 to 11 cycles was run. MiXCR, run by TCRdb on the 5' RACE reads, gives a single entry per CDR3 protein. The repertoire has around 320,000 distinct CDR3 sequences, 25% to 30% of them found once; the top ten carry approximately 28%. Material: blood. These TCRs come from a woman in her 70s in good health.

This clonotype was found many times. This chain links TRBV6-1 with TRBJ1-6, with D unresolved. Trimming shortened V by 5 bases and J by 3 bases, and 20 bases separated the two germline ends. Germline CDR1 MNHNS, CDR2 SASEGT. This CDR3 region has 18 residues. CDR3 nucleotides: TGTGCCAGCAGTAAATATCCCCCCCCAGGCCTCTATAATTCACCCCTCCACTTT. It codes for CASSKYPPPGLYNSPLHF.

This clonotype was picked up a small number of times. The CDR3 DNA reads TGTGCCAGCAAGCGAGGTCCCTCCTACGAGCAGTACTTC. Residues: CASKRGPSYEQYF. The chain combines TRBV6-2 or TRBV6-3 with TRBJ2-5; no firm D call. The DNA end lines up better with TRBJ2-7; the J call may be wrong. Germline loops: CDR1 MNHEY, CDR2 SVGEGT. The CDR3 loop spans 13 amino acids.

About this clonotype: This may arise from a read error, as a much more abundant clone is one base away. V gene TRBV7-9 combines with J gene TRBJ1-2; D gene ambiguous. The V gene's germline CDR1 is SEHNR and CDR2 FQNEAQ (reference sequence). Trimming removed 5 bases from V and 8 bases from J, with 18 bases in between. The CDR3 loop spans 14 amino acids. CDR3 amino acids: CASSPEVSRRGYTF. CDR3 nucleotides: TGTGCCAGCAGCCCCGAGGTCTCACGTCGGGGCTACACCTTC.

V and J are TRBV20-1 and TRBJ1-1; D call uncertain. Trimming stripped 4 bases from V and 6 bases from J, with 12 bases between. This CDR3 region has 12 residues. Germline loops: CDR1 DFQATT, CDR2 SNEGSKA (reference sequence). The CDR3 spells CSAIPGPAEAFF. As DNA, the CDR3 is TGCAGTGCTATACCGGGCCCAGCTGAAGCTTTCTTT.

The chain has TRBV4-1 and TRBJ2-1; unclear D gene. This CDR3 comprises 15 residues. V lost 0 bases and J lost 0, with 6 bases in between. Per the germline V gene, CDR1 is MGHRA and CDR2 is YSYEKL. CDR3 in DNA: TGCGCCAGCAGCCAAGACGATCGCTCCTACAATGAGCAGTTCTTC. Protein: CASSQDDRSYNEQFF.

The rearrangement links TRBV20-1 to TRBJ2-5, with 8 bases identical to TRBD2. The J call may be faulty, since TRBJ2-7 better matches the DNA end. The CDR3 covers 15 residues. Per the germline V gene, CDR1 is DFQATT and CDR2 is SNEGSKA (reference sequence). The CDR3 sequence is CSARDWSSGTYEQYF. CDR3 DNA sequence: TGCAGTGCTAGAGATTGGAGTAGCGGGACTTACGAGCAGTACTTC.

This rearrangement joins TRBV4-3 to TRBJ2-1; 7 nucleotides line up with TRBD1. The V gene's germline CDR1 is LGHNA and CDR2 YSLEER. The CDR3 loop spans 14 amino acids. V lost 4 bases, J lost 9 bases, and 9 bases stayed unmatched. The CDR3 nucleotides are TGCGCCAGCAGCCCCGGACAGGCCCTGTTTGAGCAGTTCTTC. It translates to CASSPGQALFEQFF.

The CDR3 region is CASSSPGQGGSGYTF. The DNA of the CDR3 is TGTGCCAGCAGTTCACCGGGACAGGGGGGGAGTGGCTACACCTTC. The chain has TRBV27 and TRBJ1-2, with 11 bases that match TRBD1. In germline, CDR1 is MNHEY, CDR2 SMNVEV (reference sequence). This CDR3 has 15 residues. The V gene end was trimmed by 4 bases and the J gene end by 7 bases; junction bases not matched to a gene: 8.

Only a few counts were recorded for this clonotype. The germline gene is not matched at one end of the junction; a read error may be the cause. The J gene is TRBJ2-5, the V gene TRBV7-2; a possible D gene is TRBD2 (6 bases). The J call may be wrong; the DNA end is better matched by TRBJ2-1. The CDR3 is 13 residues long. Germline V gene lookup returns CDR1 SGHTA and CDR2 FQGNSA. CDR3 coding DNA: TGTGCCACCCGGAGGGCGGGGAACAATGAACAGTTCTTC. Amino acid sequence: CATRRAGNNEQFF.

This clonotype showed up just a few times. The genes are TRBV14 and TRBJ2-5; D uncertain. The germline gives CDR1 SGHDN, CDR2 FVKESK. The CDR3 totals 15 residues. The V end was cut by 0 bases, the J end by 5 bases, with 13 bases between. The CDR3 nucleotides read TGTGCCAGCAGCCAAGAAAGGCGGCAGAAGGAGACCCAGTACTTC. The encoded protein is CASSQERRQKETQYF. Full variable domain (missing parts from reference TRBV14 and TRBJ2-5): EAGVTQFPSHSVIEKGQTVTLRCDPISGHDNLYWYRRVMGKEIKFLLHFVKESKQDESGMPNNRFLAERTGGTYSTLKVQPAELEDSGVYFCASSQERRQKETQYFGPGTRLLVL.

This clonotype has only a few counts. The genes are TRBV5-6 and TRBJ2-5, with unresolved D. CDR3 size: 14 residues. Deletions cut 3 bases from V and 5 bases from J, with 14 bases between. The germline gives CDR1 SGHDT, CDR2 YYEEEE. As DNA, the CDR3 is TGTGCCAGCAGCTCCCGGGCGACCGAGGAGACCCAGTACTTC. As protein: CASSSRATEETQYF. The full variable domain, its missing parts supplied by reference TRBV5-6 and TRBJ2-5, is DAGVTQSPTHLIKTRGQQVTLRCSPKSGHDTVSWYQQALGQGPQFIFQYYEEEERQRGNFPDRFSGHQFPNYSSELNVNALLLGDSALYLCASSSRATEETQYFGPGTRLLVL.

The chain combines TRBV20-1 with TRBJ2-7, with 9 nucleotides matching TRBD1. Germline CDR1 and CDR2: DFQATT and SNEGSKA (reference sequence). The CDR3 runs 13 residues. V was clipped by 6 bases and J by 3 bases; unmatched bases: 6. The chain's CDR3 is CSALQGAHYEQYF. The CDR3, as DNA: TGCAGTGCCCTACAGGGGGCACACTACGAGCAGTACTTC.

In this sample, this clonotype turned up many times. V usage is TRBV20-1 and J usage is TRBJ2-7; possibly TRBD2 for D (5 bases). V was pared by 0 bases and J by 2 bases, with 14 bases between. Germline V gives CDR1 DFQATT, CDR2 SNEGSKA (reference sequence). The CDR3 runs 15 residues. The CDR3 DNA follows: TGCAGTGCTAGAGACCTGGGAGTTTCGGCCTACGAGCAGTACTTC. Its translation: CSARDLGVSAYEQYF.

This clonotype came up a few times. V is TRBV15 and J is TRBJ2-2; 8 bases align to TRBD1. This CDR3 spans 15 amino acids. The V segment lost 5 bases and the J segment 0 bases; nucleotides outside the gene matches: 2. Germline lookup yields CDR1 LNHNV and CDR2 YYDKDF (reference sequence). For the CDR3, the DNA is TGTGCCACCAGCCAGGACAGGGCGAACACCGGGGAGCTGTTTTTT. Translation gives CATSQDRANTGELFF.

The rearrangement links TRBV28 to TRBJ1-6, with TRBD1 identical over 7 bases. The length of the CDR3 is 14 residues. The trim removed 8 bases at V and 8 bases at J, leaving 9 bases unmatched. Looked up from germline, CDR1 is MDHEN and CDR2 is SYDVKM. In DNA form, the CDR3 reads TGTGCCAGCGCATTAGGGGGCTTGGATTCACCCCTCCACTTT. This gives the protein CASALGGLDSPLHF.

The rearrangement joins TRBV4-1 to TRBJ2-7, with TRBD2 matching over 15 bases. There are 16 residues in the CDR3. CDR1 is MGHRA, CDR2 YSYEKL, per germline. V was clipped by 4 bases and J by 3 bases; unmatched bases: 4. For the CDR3, the DNA is TGCGCCAGCAGCCGAGGACTAGCGGGAGGGAGCTACGAGCAGTACTTC. Amino acids: CASSRGLAGGSYEQYF.

The chain couples TRBV18 to TRBJ2-6; maybe TRBD1 (7 bases). Trimming took off 5 bases at V and 0 bases at J, with 11 bases between the two ends. This CDR3 is built from 16 residues. Germline assignment: CDR1 KGHSH and CDR2 LQKENI. In nucleotides, the CDR3 is TGTGCCAGCTCAGGAGGGACAGCCTCTGGGGCCAACGTCCTGACTTTC. Translating it yields CASSGGTASGANVLTF.

This clonotype has more than one count but fewer than ten. The CDR3 protein is CASSRQGPDTQYF. CDR3 nucleotides: TGTGCCAGCAGCCGACAGGGACCAGATACGCAGTATTTT. The chain employs TRBV7-3 and TRBJ2-3, with 7 bases fitting TRBD1. Trimming at V came to 5 bases and at J to 4 bases, leaving 3 bases not matched to a gene. Per the germline V gene, CDR1 is SGHTA and CDR2 is FQGTGA. The CDR3 consists of 13 residues.

This clonotype has only a few counts. The chain joins TRBV29-1 to TRBJ2-6; TRBD1 matches at 7 bases. The CDR3 consists of 15 residues. The V segment lost 4 bases and the J segment 0 bases; nucleotides outside the gene matches: 3. The germline V gene encodes CDR1 SQVTM and CDR2 ANQGSEA. CDR3 DNA: TGCAGCGTTGGGACAGGCGGCTCTGGGGCCAACGTCCTGACTTTC. The encoded protein is CSVGTGGSGANVLTF.

This clonotype was observed a handful of times. The chain uses TRBV5-1 and TRBJ2-3; no reliable D call. The CDR3 contains 14 residues. Trimming cost V 6 bases and J 3 bases, with 14 bases left between them. Germline V CDR1 and CDR2: SGHRS, YFSETQ. CDR3 DNA sequence: TGCGCCAGCAACCGCCTGAGTGGGACAGATACGCAGTATTTT. Residues: CASNRLSGTDTQYF. The variable domain in full, with the rest retrieved from reference TRBV5-1 and TRBJ2-3, is KAGVTQTPRYLIKTRGQQVTLSCSPISGHRSVSWYQQTPGQGLQFLFEYFSETQRNKGNFPGRFSGRQFSNSRSEMNVSTLELGDSALYLCASNRLSGTDTQYFGPGTRLTVL.